One and the same sample provided the 5 T cell receptor beta chains below, sequenced in a study of CD8 T cells in Susac syndrome. Random-hexamer reverse transcription was applied to about 0.5 to 1 ug RNA. A single record per CDR3 protein comes from TCRdb applying MiXCR to the immunoSEQ multiplex PCR reads. The sample has roughly 200,000 distinct CDR3 sequences, roughly 94% seen once; the top ten hold around 0.11%. Source material: CD4+ T cells from PBMCs. All receptors come from a human donor in good health.

This chain links TRBV20-1 with TRBJ2-3; D ambiguous. Per the germline V gene, CDR1 is DFQATT and CDR2 is SNEGSKA (reference sequence). V dropped 2 bases and J dropped 2 bases, with 20 bases sitting between them. The CDR3 contains 17 residues. The CDR3 here is CSARRSLAVPPTDTQYF. CDR3 DNA sequence: TGCAGTGCTAGACGCTCGTTGGCAGTTCCCCCCACAGATACGCAGTATTTT.

This chain links TRBV6-5 with TRBJ2-7, with TRBD2 matching over 8 bases. The CDR3 contains 13 residues. V lost 7 bases, J lost 7 bases, and 9 bases stayed unmatched. The germline CDR1 and CDR2 sequences are MNHEY and SVGAGI. CDR3 nucleotide sequence: TGTGCCAGCATGACTAGCGAGAGGGGGGAGCAGTACTTC. It codes for CASMTSERGEQYF.

DNA of the CDR3: TGCGCCAGCAGCTTGGCTAGGGCTAGCGGGAGTCACACGCAGTATTTT. This codes for CASSLARASGSHTQYF. The V and J genes are TRBV5-1 and TRBJ2-3; 10 bases line up with TRBD2. V lost 0 bases to trimming and J lost 9 bases; unmatched junction nucleotides: 10. This CDR3 contains 16 residues. Per germline, CDR1 SGHRS and CDR2 YFSETQ.

The chain joins TRBV30 to TRBJ2-1; D ambiguous. Trimming shortened V by 1 base and J by 10 bases, and 8 bases separated the two germline ends. The germline gives CDR1 GTSNPN, CDR2 SVGIG (reference sequence). This CDR3 is built from 11 residues. CDR3 sequence (DNA): TGTGCCTGGAGTGAAACTCAGGAGCAGTTCTTC. Its translation: CAWSETQEQFF.

The rearrangement joins TRBV9 to TRBJ2-1; D possibly corresponds to TRBD2 (5 bases). Germline V lookup: CDR1 SGDLS, CDR2 YYNGEE. The CDR3 is 16 residues long. Trimming removed 0 bases at V and 3 bases at J, with 13 bases between. Here the CDR3 DNA reads TGTGCCAGCAGCGTAGCCCCCACGGGATTCTACAATGAGCAGTTCTTC. It translates to CASSVAPTGFYNEQFF.